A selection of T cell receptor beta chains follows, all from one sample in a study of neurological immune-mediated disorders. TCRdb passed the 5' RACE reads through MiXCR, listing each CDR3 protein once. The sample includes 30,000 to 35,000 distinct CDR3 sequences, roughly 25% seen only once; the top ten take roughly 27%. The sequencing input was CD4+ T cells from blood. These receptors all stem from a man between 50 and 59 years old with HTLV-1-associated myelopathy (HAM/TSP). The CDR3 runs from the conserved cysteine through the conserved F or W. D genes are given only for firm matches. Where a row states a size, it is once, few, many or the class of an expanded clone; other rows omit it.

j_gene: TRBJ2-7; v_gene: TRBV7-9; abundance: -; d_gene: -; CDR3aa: CASSLSLREEQYF; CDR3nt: TGTGCCAGTAGCTTATCCTTGCGCGAAGAGCAGTACTTC
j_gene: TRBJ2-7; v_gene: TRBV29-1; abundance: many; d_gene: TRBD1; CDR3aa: CSVVGQGFREQYF; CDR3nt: TGCAGCGTTGTGGGACAGGGGTTTCGCGAGCAGTACTTC
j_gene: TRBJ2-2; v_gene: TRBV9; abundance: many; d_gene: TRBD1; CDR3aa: CASSTQTGGTTGELFF; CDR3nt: TGTGCCAGCAGCACCCAGACAGGGGGCACCACCGGGGAGCTGTTTTTT
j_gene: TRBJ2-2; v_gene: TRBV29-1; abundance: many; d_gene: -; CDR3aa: CSARASAGTGELFF; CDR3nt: TGCAGCGCCCGGGCATCCGCGGGGACCGGGGAGCTGTTTTTT
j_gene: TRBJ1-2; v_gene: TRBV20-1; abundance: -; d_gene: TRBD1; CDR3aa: CSAREQGAYGYTF; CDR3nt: TGCAGTGCTAGAGAGCAGGGGGCCTATGGCTACACCTTC
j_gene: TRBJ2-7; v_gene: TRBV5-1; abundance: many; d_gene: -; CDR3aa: CASSSGAGTPYEQYF; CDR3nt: TGCGCCAGCAGCTCCGGGGCCGGGACACCCTACGAGCAGTACTTC
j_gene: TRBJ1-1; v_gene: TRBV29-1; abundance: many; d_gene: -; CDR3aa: CSALRLNTEAFF; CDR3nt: TGCAGCGCCCTAAGGTTGAACACTGAAGCTTTCTTT
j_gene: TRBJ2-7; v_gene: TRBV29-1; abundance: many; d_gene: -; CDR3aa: CSVEGGGYEQYF; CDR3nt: TGCAGCGTTGAAGGGGGAGGCTACGAGCAGTACTTC
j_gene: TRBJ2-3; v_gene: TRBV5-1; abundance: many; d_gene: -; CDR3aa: CASSSEADTQYF; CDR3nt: TGCGCCAGCAGCTCGGAGGCAGATACGCAGTATTTT
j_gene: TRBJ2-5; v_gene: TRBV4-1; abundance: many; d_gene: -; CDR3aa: CASSQFRFQETQYF; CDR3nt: TGCGCCAGCAGCCAATTTCGTTTCCAAGAGACCCAGTACTTC
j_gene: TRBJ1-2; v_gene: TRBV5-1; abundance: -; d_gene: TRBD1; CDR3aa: CASSLGTGYLYGYTF; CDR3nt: TGCGCCAGCAGCTTGGGGACAGGGTATCTCTATGGCTACACCTTC
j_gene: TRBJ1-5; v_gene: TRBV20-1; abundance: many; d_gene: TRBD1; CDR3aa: CSARVGGGQGSNQPQHF; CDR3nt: TGCAGTGCTAGAGTGGGGGGGGGACAGGGAAGCAATCAGCCCCAGCATTTT